This TCR beta chain originates from a study of Ad26.COV2.S vaccination and SARS-CoV-2 variants. Trimming left V 3 bases short and J 1 base short, with 6 bases between. Germline CDR1 and CDR2: SGHTA and FQGTGA. This CDR3 spans 13 amino acids. Regarding treatment: around 19 received Ad26.COV2.S at low or high dose, single or two shots; 5 received placebo; per-sample allocation not given. Sample collection was performed on day 63 after the first vaccine or placebo injection. TCRdb's copy holds only in-frame clones and misses some; the assay was immunoSEQ multiplex PCR. The sample yields around 450,000 clones, roughly nine tenths seen once.

This sequence joins TRBV7-3 and TRBJ1-1, with D unclear. The source was peripheral blood, collected in a trial of Ad26.COV2.S vaccine versus placebo. This TCR derives from a person between 18 and 65 years old who received the Ad26.COV2.S COVID-19 vaccine or a placebo. The CDR3 DNA follows: TGTGCCAGCAGCTTTACACCGAACACTGAAGCTTTCTTT. Translating gives CASSFTPNTEAFF.